The 18 T cell receptor beta chains in this list originate from one sample, sequenced in a study of cytomegalovirus exposure and HLA in healthy donors. It was with 60 Vbeta and 13 Jbeta primers that the PCR ran. The protocol was immunoSEQ multiplex PCR, while the TCRdb copy is restricted to in-frame clones and leaves out a portion. The profile shows some 100,000 clones, roughly 69% of them singletons. Sequencing used PBMCs. Receptors were obtained from a human donor in good health.

This clone has only one observation. The genes are TRBV5-4 and TRBJ2-7; D gene unclear. The CDR3 is 13 residues long. V lost 2 bases and J lost 4, with 10 bases in between. CDR1 is SGHNT and CDR2 is YYREEE in the germline V gene (reference sequence). The CDR3 loop is CASSFDGFYEQYF. In DNA form, the CDR3 reads TGTGCCAGCAGCTTCGACGGGTTTTACGAGCAGTACTTC.

A few counts support this clone. The chain is built from TRBV5-1 and TRBJ1-5; a possible D gene is TRBD1 (5 bases). Germline V gene data show CDR1 as SGHRS and CDR2 as YFSETQ. V was shortened by 5 bases and J by 1 base, with 19 bases between the two germline ends. The CDR3 sequence is 17 residues long. DNA of the CDR3: TGCGCCAGCAGTCCCGGAGGTGGGGGAGGCAGCAATCAGCCCCAGCATTTT. Translation gives CASSPGGGGGSNQPQHF.

Concerning this clone: The same CDR3 can be traced to other DNA sequences in this sample. The gene calls are TRBV30 and TRBJ2-5; no clear D. This CDR3 has 11 residues. CDR1 GTSNPN and CDR2 SVGIG come from the germline V gene (reference sequence). V was cut by 2 bases and J by 3 bases, with 4 bases left in between. The DNA for the CDR3 is TGTGCCTGGAGTTCAAAAGAGACCCAGTACTTC. Residues: CAWSSKETQYF.

The gene calls are TRBV6-1 and TRBJ2-5; 8 nucleotides line up with TRBD2. Losses at the gene ends were 5 bases for V and 3 bases for J; bases not matched to a gene: 8. The CDR3 runs to 15 residues. Per germline, CDR1 MNHNS and CDR2 SASEGT. DNA for the CDR3: TGTGCCAGCAGTAGCGGGGGAGCCGCCGAAGAGACCCAGTACTTC. Protein product: CASSSGGAAEETQYF.

This chain's CDR3 is CASSLGLAGSNEQFF. CDR3 nucleotides: TGCGCCAGCAGCTTGGGACTAGCGGGGAGCAATGAGCAGTTCTTC. This sequence joins TRBV5-1 and TRBJ2-1; TRBD2 aligns across 11 bases. This CDR3 has 15 residues. After removal of 0 bases from V and 6 bases from J, the junction contained 2 bases not matched to a gene. Germline lookup yields CDR1 SGHRS and CDR2 YFSETQ.

This clone was seen more than once but under ten times. The CDR3 protein is CASSLAAGGRYEQYF. The CDR3 coding sequence is TGTGCCAGCAGCTTAGCAGCGGGGGGCCGATACGAGCAGTACTTC. The chain combines TRBV7-2 with TRBJ2-7; 9 nucleotides line up with TRBD2. Germline CDR1 SGHTA, CDR2 FQGNSA. The V segment lost 0 bases and the J segment 4 bases; nucleotides outside the gene matches: 4. The CDR3 extends over 15 amino acids.

The chain is built from TRBV30 and TRBJ2-5, with D possibly being TRBD2 (6 bases). The better agreement between TRBJ2-7 and the DNA end casts doubt on the J call. This CDR3 has 14 amino acids. CDR1 is GTSNPN and CDR2 is SVGIG in the germline V gene (reference sequence). The CDR3 is CAWSGSGGFAEQYF. CDR3 nucleotide sequence: TGTGCCTGGAGTGGGTCTGGAGGGTTTGCCGAGCAGTACTTC.

CDR3 protein: CASSQEGGGSGNTIYF. The CDR3 DNA is TGCGCCAGCAGCCAAGAAGGAGGAGGTTCTGGAAACACCATATATTTT. V is TRBV4-3 and J is TRBJ1-3; D call uncertain. Deletions cut 0 bases from V and 1 base from J, with 10 bases between. The CDR3 contains 16 residues. Germline V gene data show CDR1 as LGHNA and CDR2 as YSLEER.

The chain employs TRBV15 and TRBJ2-1; 13 nucleotides line up with TRBD2. The V gene's germline CDR1 is LNHNV and CDR2 YYDKDF (reference sequence). V was pared by 5 bases and J by 6 bases, with 13 bases of the junction left unmatched. The CDR3 covers 18 residues. This CDR3 reads CATSPTGRRLAGGNEQFF. The CDR3 bases are TGTGCCACCAGCCCCACGGGGAGAAGACTAGCGGGGGGCAATGAGCAGTTCTTC.

The chain has TRBV7-2 and TRBJ1-1, with a weak D call TRBD1 (6 bases). Trimming stripped 5 bases from V and 2 bases from J, with 18 bases between. CDR3 length equals 16 residues. Germline-derived CDR1 and CDR2 are SGHTA and FQGNSA. The CDR3 DNA is TGTGCCAGCAGCCCTCGCGGGGGCCACCCAAACACTGAAGCTTTCTTT. Residues: CASSPRGGHPNTEAFF.

The chain recombines TRBV4-3 with TRBJ2-1; TRBD1 agrees at 10 bases. CDR1 is LGHNA, CDR2 YSLEER, per germline. V gave up 3 bases and J gave up 1 base; unmatched junction bases: 3. The CDR3 is made up of 16 amino acids. The CDR3 sequence: CASSQTGGTSYNEQFF. In DNA form, the CDR3 reads TGCGCCAGCAGCCAGACAGGGGGCACATCCTACAATGAGCAGTTCTTC.

This chain links TRBV30 with TRBJ1-1; the match to TRBD1 covers 9 bases. This CDR3 is 16 amino acids long. Germline trimming cut 1 base from V and 0 bases from J; bases unmatched to any gene: 6. Germline CDR1 and CDR2: GTSNPN and SVGIG (reference sequence). CDR3 sequence: CAWSGWDRAVNTEAFF. CDR3 in DNA: TGTGCCTGGAGTGGCTGGGACAGGGCAGTGAACACTGAAGCTTTCTTT.

The V and J genes are TRBV28 and TRBJ2-5; tentative D call: TRBD2 (6 bases). Germline CDR1 MDHEN, CDR2 SYDVKM. CDR3 size: 15 residues. Trimming shortened V by 5 bases and J by 2 bases, and 15 bases separated the two germline ends. The CDR3 DNA sequence: TGTGCCAGCAGTCCCCACAGTAGCGGACAAGAGACCCAGTACTTC. This gives the protein CASSPHSSGQETQYF.

The chain carries TRBV29-1 and TRBJ1-2; D gene uncertain. Germline loops: CDR1 SQVTM, CDR2 ANQGSEA. This CDR3 contains 15 residues. V lost 1 base and J lost 8, with 20 bases in between. The CDR3 DNA reads TGCAGCGTTGAAGGTTCGGGGATTTTGGCCCGCGGCTACACCTTC. Translating gives CSVEGSGILARGYTF.

This clone was counted a few times. V and J are TRBV5-1 and TRBJ2-5; 10 bases agree with TRBD2. The better agreement between TRBJ2-7 and the DNA end casts doubt on the J call. The CDR3 runs to 14 residues. Germline loops: CDR1 SGHRS, CDR2 YFSETQ. The CDR3 loop reads CASSFELAGDEQYF. The CDR3 region has the DNA TGCGCCAGCAGCTTCGAGCTAGCGGGAGACGAGCAGTACTTC.

The chain employs TRBV7-9 and TRBJ1-5; D is possibly TRBD1 (6 bases). The CDR3 covers 14 residues. The ends were cut back, 1 base at V and 6 bases at J, with 10 bases in the middle. Germline CDR1 and CDR2: SEHNR and FQNEAQ (reference sequence). CDR3 nucleotides: TGTGCCAGCAGCTTAGGGGCAGGGGTTCAGCCCCAGCATTTT. It specifies CASSLGAGVQPQHF.

This clone was recorded only once. The chain is built from TRBV2 and TRBJ1-2, with a weak D call TRBD1 (6 bases). Trimming pared 6 bases from V and 2 bases from J, leaving 16 bases between. Germline assignment: CDR1 SNHLY and CDR2 FYNNEI. The CDR3 consists of 15 residues. The CDR3 here is CASRLDRTQNYGYTF. The CDR3 region has the DNA TGTGCCAGCAGACTAGACAGGACTCAAAACTATGGCTACACCTTC.

The chain has TRBV18 and TRBJ2-4; D is perhaps TRBD2 (5 bases). The V gene lost 3 bases and the J gene lost 5 bases, with 11 bases spanning the gap. The germline CDR1 and CDR2 sequences are KGHSH and LQKENI. This CDR3 spans 14 amino acids. The CDR3 coding sequence is TGTGCCAGCTCACCTGACTACGTCCAAAACATTCAGTACTTC. Protein product: CASSPDYVQNIQYF.